This T cell receptor beta chain was identified in a study of Ad26.COV2.S vaccination and SARS-CoV-2 variants. Assay: immunoSEQ multiplex PCR; the TCRdb copy retains only in-frame clones and omits some. The sample gives 150,000 to 200,000 clones, around nine tenths of which show up once; approximately 6% is in the top ten. This CDR3 is built from 14 residues. Germline V gene sequence: CDR1 SGHRS, CDR2 YFSETQ. V lost 7 bases, J lost 4 bases, and 17 bases lay in between. The gene calls are TRBV5-1 and TRBJ1-2; D not resolved. The sequencing used peripheral blood, collected after recovery from COVID-19. The receptor was isolated from a human donor who had recovered from COVID-19. CDR3 sequence: CASGLAGMSYGYTF. The CDR3 DNA reads as TGCGCCAGCGGCCTGGCCGGGATGAGCTATGGCTACACCTTC. The whole variable domain, remainder taken from reference TRBV5-1 and TRBJ1-2, is KAGVTQTPRYLIKTRGQQVTLSCSPISGHRSVSWYQQTPGQGLQFLFEYFSETQRNKGNFPGRFSGRQFSNSRSEMNVSTLELGDSALYLCASGLAGMSYGYTFGSGTRLTVV.